The next 10 T cell receptor beta chains were all read from a single sample in a study of identical twins. TCRdb analysed the 5' RACE reads with MiXCR anew, one entry per CDR3 protein. The sample lists some 1,700,000 distinct CDR3 sequences, around 33% seen once, with about 0.25% in the top ten. The specimen sequenced was cord blood. These TCRs come from a newborn girl in good health.

The chain links TRBV15 to TRBJ2-1; D not certain. The J call is in doubt because the DNA end fits TRBJ2-7 better. Germline V gene sequence: CDR1 LNHNV, CDR2 YYDKDF (reference sequence). The CDR3 has 15 residues. The CDR3 DNA reads as TGTGCCACCAGCAGAGACCTCGCCTCCTACAATGAGCAGTACTTC. It translates to CATSRDLASYNEQYF.

This chain connects TRBV12-3 or TRBV12-4 to TRBJ2-3, with D possibly matching TRBD2 (5 bases). Trimming cost V 8 bases and J 4 bases, with 19 bases left between them. The CDR3 sequence is 15 residues long. Here the CDR3 DNA reads TGTGCCAGCGTCCGGCGGAGCGAGGGCGCAGATACGCAGTATTTT. Translating gives CASVRRSEGADTQYF.

Regarding this clonotype: Its ends do not fully match the called genes, so a read error is possible. The rearrangement joins TRBV27 to TRBJ2-1, with no clear D. The length of the CDR3 is 13 residues. The germline V gene encodes CDR1 MNHEY and CDR2 SMNVEV (reference sequence). The CDR3 DNA reads TGTGCCAGCAACTTTCCCAACTCCAATGGGCAGTTCTTC. As protein: CASNFPNSNGQFF.

V usage is TRBV27 and J usage is TRBJ2-3, with a weak D call TRBD2 (6 bases). Germline V lookup: CDR1 MNHEY, CDR2 SMNVEV (reference sequence). This CDR3 has 16 amino acids. The V end was cut by 6 bases, the J end by 2 bases, with 18 bases between. The CDR3 loop is CASSSPDYLDTDTQYF. CDR3 sequence (DNA): TGTGCCAGCAGCTCCCCGGACTACCTCGACACAGATACGCAGTATTTT.

This clonotype was counted only a few times. The V gene is TRBV2, the J gene TRBJ1-6, with D perhaps TRBD1 (5 bases). Trimming shortened V by 4 bases and J by 10 bases, and 14 bases separated the two germline ends. Germline V gives CDR1 SNHLY, CDR2 FYNNEI. This CDR3 is built from 14 residues. The CDR3 DNA sequence: TGTGCCAGCAGTGTGGGCCAGCGGGGCTCACCCCTCCACTTT. Translating it yields CASSVGQRGSPLHF.

At least ten counts were recorded for this clonotype. The gene calls are TRBV29-1 and TRBJ2-7; D is tentatively TRBD1 or TRBD2 (5 bases each). CDR1 is SQVTM and CDR2 is ANQGSEA in the germline V gene. This CDR3 has 13 residues. V dropped 4 bases and J dropped 1 base, with 11 bases sitting between them. The CDR3 reads CSVVRGQSYEQYF. Written as DNA, the CDR3 is TGCAGCGTTGTGAGGGGCCAGTCCTACGAGCAGTACTTC.

This chain connects TRBV20-1 to TRBJ2-7; no reliable D call. Trimming stripped 0 bases from V and 1 base from J, with 10 bases between. The CDR3 runs to 14 residues. The germline CDR1 and CDR2 sequences are DFQATT and SNEGSKA (reference sequence). The DNA for the CDR3 is TGCAGTGCTAGAGATAGGCAGTCGTCCTACGAGCAGTACTTC. Amino acid sequence: CSARDRQSSYEQYF.

This clonotype was seen only a few times. The rearrangement links TRBV13 to TRBJ2-1, with unresolved D. Trimming stripped 2 bases from V and 2 bases from J, with 7 bases between. Per germline, CDR1 PRHDT and CDR2 FYEKMQ (reference sequence). This CDR3 has 14 residues. CDR3 bases: TGTGCCAGCAGCTTACGTTCTCCCTACAATGAGCAGTTCTTC. It is translated as CASSLRSPYNEQFF.

To note about this clonotype: Possible read error: a much larger clone is one base away. The chain recombines TRBV29-1 with TRBJ2-1; 9 positions agree with TRBD2. The J segment lost 5 bases and the V segment lost 4 bases, leaving 9 bases of the junction unmatched. CDR1 is SQVTM, CDR2 ANQGSEA, per germline. The CDR3 contains 15 residues. The CDR3 region is CSVVPLAGRNNEQFF. The CDR3 nucleotides read TGCAGCGTTGTTCCCCTAGCGGGAAGGAACAATGAGCAGTTCTTC.

V usage is TRBV5-1 and J usage is TRBJ1-1; TRBD1 aligns across 11 bases. This CDR3 has 14 amino acids. V trimming: 9 bases; J trimming: 9 bases; junction bases outside the gene matches: 13. Germline-derived CDR1 and CDR2 are SGHRS and YFSETQ. As DNA, the CDR3 is TGCGCCACTTCACCGGGACAGGGGGTTAGTAAAGCTTTCTTT. Translating it yields CATSPGQGVSKAFF.